This TCR beta chain is drawn from a study of T cells expressing NK-cell markers. Overall study context: The TCR beta repertoires originated in sorted CD3+CD56+NKG2C+, CD3+CD56+NKG2C- and CD3+CD56-NKG2C+ T cells.

As the method of synthesis, 5'RACE template switching with UMIs yielded TCR beta cDNA. Reanalyzing the 5' RACE reads, TCRdb keeps one entry per CDR3 protein, without DNA. This sample's table has about 460,000 distinct CDR3 sequences. Per the germline V gene, CDR1 is MDHEN and CDR2 is SYDVKM. There are 13 residues in the CDR3. The study, taken as a whole, reports: The CD3+CD56-NKG2C+ fraction of a few donors was likewise dominated by these clonotypes. The study found dominant NKG2C+ clonotypes at about 1.0-7.0% of CD8+ T cells in six donors.

For this clonotype: Its specificity is unknown.

This chain uses TRBV28 with TRBJ2-1; lacking DNA, the TRBD2 call made by TCRdb goes unchecked. Sequencing input: blood T cells: a sorted CD56 or NKG2C T cell subset, CD4+ or CD8+ T cells, or bulk PBMC T cells (not recorded which). The sequence was collected from a woman aged 45 to 65 in good health. CDR3: CASSLRVGNEQFF.